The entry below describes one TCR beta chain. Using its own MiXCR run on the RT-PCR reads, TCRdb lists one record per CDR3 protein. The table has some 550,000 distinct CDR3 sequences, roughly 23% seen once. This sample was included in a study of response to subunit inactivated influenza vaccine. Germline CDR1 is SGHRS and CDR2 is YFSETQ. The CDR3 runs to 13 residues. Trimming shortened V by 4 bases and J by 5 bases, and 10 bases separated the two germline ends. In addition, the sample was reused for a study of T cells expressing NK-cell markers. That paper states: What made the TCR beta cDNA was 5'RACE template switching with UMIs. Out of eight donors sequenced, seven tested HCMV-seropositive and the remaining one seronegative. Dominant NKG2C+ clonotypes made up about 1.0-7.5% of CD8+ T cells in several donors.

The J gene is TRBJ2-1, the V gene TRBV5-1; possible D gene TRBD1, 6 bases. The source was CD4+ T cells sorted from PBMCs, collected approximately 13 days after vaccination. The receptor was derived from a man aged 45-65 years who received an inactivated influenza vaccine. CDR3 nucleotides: TGCGCCAGCAGCCGGGACATAGACAATGAGCAGTTCTTC. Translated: CASSRDIDNEQFF.